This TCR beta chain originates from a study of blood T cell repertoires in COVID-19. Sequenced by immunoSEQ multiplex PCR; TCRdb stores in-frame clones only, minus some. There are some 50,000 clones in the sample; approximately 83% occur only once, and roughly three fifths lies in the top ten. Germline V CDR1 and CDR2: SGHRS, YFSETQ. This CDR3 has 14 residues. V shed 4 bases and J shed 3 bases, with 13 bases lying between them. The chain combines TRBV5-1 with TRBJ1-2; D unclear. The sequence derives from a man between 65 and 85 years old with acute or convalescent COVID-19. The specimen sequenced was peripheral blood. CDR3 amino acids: CASSRASGDYGYTF. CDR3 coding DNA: TGCGCCAGCAGCCGTGCTAGCGGGGACTATGGCTACACCTTC. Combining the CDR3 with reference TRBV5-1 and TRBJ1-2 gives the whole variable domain KAGVTQTPRYLIKTRGQQVTLSCSPISGHRSVSWYQQTPGQGLQFLFEYFSETQRNKGNFPGRFSGRQFSNSRSEMNVSTLELGDSALYLCASSRASGDYGYTFGSGTRLTVV.